Listed below are T cell receptor beta chains from one sample, sequenced in a study of T cells after yellow fever vaccination. TCRdb re-called the 5' RACE reads through MiXCR, storing one row per CDR3 protein. This table has around 310,000 distinct CDR3 sequences, 4% appearing once. The starting material was PBMCs, obtained 5 days after the yellow fever booster vaccination. These receptors were collected from a young man who received the YFV17D yellow fever vaccine. The CDR3 runs from the conserved cysteine through the conserved F or W. A D gene is named only where the DNA matches it firmly. Only some rows state a clone size, as once, few, many or a class for expanded clones.

.	TRBJ1-6	TRBV7-2	.	TGTGCCAGCAGCTTATCAGGGCTCAATTCACCCCTCCACTTT	CASSLSGLNSPLHF
.	TRBJ2-7	TRBV30	TRBD1	TGTGCCTGGAGTACCGTGGGGACAGTCCTCCTCTACGAGCAGTACTTC	CAWSTVGTVLLYEQYF
.	TRBJ2-7	TRBV9	TRBD2	TGTGCCAGCAGTTCTAGCGGGGGGAGCTCCTACGAGCAGTACTTC	CASSSSGGSSYEQYF
few	TRBJ2-5	TRBV20-1	TRBD2	TGCAGTGCCCGGACTAGCGGGGGGGACCAAGAGACCCAGTACTTC	CSARTSGGDQETQYF
.	TRBJ2-1	TRBV5-6	TRBD2	TGTGCCAGCAGCCTCTTCGACGGGGGGGCGGTAAAAGAGCAGTTCTTC	CASSLFDGGAVKEQFF
few	TRBJ1-5	TRBV3-1	.	TGTGCCAGCAGCCAAGAAGTTTGGGGACAGCCCCAGCATTTT	CASSQEVWGQPQHF
few	TRBJ1-1	TRBV20-1	.	TGCAGTGCTAAACGACGTCAACGCCCTGAAGCTTTCTTT	CSAKRRQRPEAFF
.	TRBJ2-7	TRBV13	TRBD2	TGTGCCAGCTGCTCGGGACTAGCGGGGGGATCCTACGAGCAGTACTTC	CASCSGLAGGSYEQYF
few	TRBJ1-1	TRBV27	.	TGTGCCAGCAGTTTAGGGGCCAGCGGGAACACTGAAGCTTTCTTT	CASSLGASGNTEAFF
few	TRBJ1-2	TRBV5-6	.	TGTGCCAGCACCTGGCTAGGGGGGAGCGGCTACACCTTC	CASTWLGGSGYTF
many	TRBJ2-4	TRBV2	.	TGTGCCAGCAGTGCGGGGTACCCCCCCATTCAGTACTTC	CASSAGYPPIQYF
many	TRBJ1-1	TRBV7-9	.	TGTGCCAGCAGCGCGTGGACTGAAGCTTTCTTT	CASSAWTEAFF
many	TRBJ2-1	TRBV5-1	.	TGCGCCAGCAGCTTGGGGGGGCAGGAGCAGTTCTTC	CASSLGGQEQFF
many	TRBJ1-5	TRBV24-1	.	TGTGCCACCAGTGACCAAGATCAGCCCCAGCATTTT	CATSDQDQPQHF
many	TRBJ2-7	TRBV5-1	.	TGCGCCAGCAGCGTGGCTAGCTCCTACGAGCAGTACTTC	CASSVASSYEQYF
few	TRBJ2-1	TRBV10-3	TRBD1	TGTGCCATCAGTCCCGACAGGGTCGGATTCAATGAGCAGTTCTTC	CAISPDRVGFNEQFF
many	TRBJ2-5	TRBV7-7	.	TGTGCTAGCAGCTTAGGTTCCCCGGGAGAGACCCAGTACTTC	CASSLGSPGETQYF
.	TRBJ2-7	TRBV3-1	TRBD2	TGTGCCAGCAGCCAAGGGATAGCGGGCCTAGCGGGCGAGCAGTACTTC	CASSQGIAGLAGEQYF
many	TRBJ1-2	TRBV5-1	TRBD1	TGCGCCAGCAGCGCTACTGGGACAGACAACTATGGCTACACCTTC	CASSATGTDNYGYTF
.	TRBJ1-1	TRBV6-5	.	TGTGCCACCCACCCTGAGTGGGGGCCGACTGAAGCTTTCTTT	CATHPEWGPTEAFF
many	TRBJ1-5	TRBV20-1	.	TGCAGTGCTAGAAGCTCGGAAAGGCAGCCCCAGCATTTT	CSARSSERQPQHF
.	TRBJ1-2	TRBV7-9	.	TGTGCCAGCAGCGGACTGCCTCAGGACACAGATGGCTACACCTTC	CASSGLPQDTDGYTF
few	TRBJ1-1	TRBV5-1	.	TGCGCCAGCAGCTTCTACAGGGATCCATACACTGAAGCTTTCTTT	CASSFYRDPYTEAFF
few	TRBJ2-7	TRBV7-2	.	TGTGCCAGCAGCACACAACCCGGCCAGGGCCACGAGCAGTACTTC	CASSTQPGQGHEQYF
.	TRBJ1-2	TRBV6-1	.	TGTGCCAGCAGTGGCGACAGTAGCTATGGCTACACCTTC	CASSGDSSYGYTF
many	TRBJ2-7	TRBV9	TRBD2	TGTGCCAGCAGCGTAGGAGCGGGGGAAACCTACGAGCAGTACTTC	CASSVGAGETYEQYF
few	TRBJ1-5	TRBV5-1	TRBD1	TGCGCCAGCAGCGGGGGGGACAGTTACAATCAGCCCCAGCATTTT	CASSGGDSYNQPQHF
.	TRBJ1-2	TRBV5-1	.	TGCGCCAGCAGCCTAGGACCTGCAGGGGCCTCGAGCGCCTACACCTTC	CASSLGPAGASSAYTF
.	TRBJ2-7	TRBV27	.	TGTGCCAGCAGTTTATTCCAGCCATACTACGAGCAGTACTTC	CASSLFQPYYEQYF
many	TRBJ2-3	TRBV19	.	TGTGCCAGTAGTGAGCAGGGCGCAGATACGCAGTATTTT	CASSEQGADTQYF
.	TRBJ1-2	TRBV7-2	TRBD1	TGTGCCAGCAGGTACAGCCCACAGGGGAAGATAACCTTC	CASRYSPQGKITF
many	TRBJ2-1	TRBV11-2	.	TGTGCCAGCAGATCCGTAAATGAGCAGTTCTTC	CASRSVNEQFF
.	TRBJ2-5	TRBV18	TRBD1	TGTGCCAGCTCACCACCGGGTTCCAGGGGGATAGAGACCCAGTACTTC	CASSPPGSRGIETQYF
.	TRBJ1-1	TRBV27	.	TGTGCCAGCGTCTCCCATCGTCTCGGAAACACTGAAGCTTTCTTT	CASVSHRLGNTEAFF
few	TRBJ1-5	TRBV19	.	TGTGCCAGTAGTATCACGGCAGGGGCAGGCAATCAGCCCCAGCATTTT	CASSITAGAGNQPQHF
.	TRBJ1-2	TRBV4-3	.	TGCGCCAGCAGCCAAGATATATCCCAGGGGTGGGTCGTTGGCTACACCTTC	CASSQDISQGWVVGYTF
few	TRBJ2-3	TRBV7-2	.	TGTGCCAGCAGCTTAGACCCAGTACCTGATACGCAGTATTTT	CASSLDPVPDTQYF
many	TRBJ2-1	TRBV4-3	TRBD2	TGCGCCAGCAGCCAAGATGGGCGGGGGGGCGTCTACAATGAGCAGTTCTTC	CASSQDGRGGVYNEQFF
.	TRBJ1-5	TRBV5-1	TRBD1	TGCGCCAGCAGCAAAACAGGGGGCGTAGATGGGCCCCAGCATTTT	CASSKTGGVDGPQHF
few	TRBJ1-3	TRBV5-1	.	TGCGCCAGCAGCTTGGACAGGGTTTCGGCTGGAAACACCATATATTTT	CASSLDRVSAGNTIYF
.	TRBJ2-7	TRBV20-1	TRBD2	TGCAGTGCTAAGTCCTTGAGCGGGGGAACCTACGAGCAGTACTTC	CSAKSLSGGTYEQYF
.	TRBJ2-3	TRBV5-6	TRBD1	TGTGCCAGCAGCCCAAAGGACAGGGTGCAGGATACGCAGTATTTT	CASSPKDRVQDTQYF
.	TRBJ1-2	TRBV5-1	.	TGCGCCAGCAGCTTGGGGACCTCAAAGGAGTATGGCTACACCTTC	CASSLGTSKEYGYTF
few	TRBJ1-5	TRBV10-3	.	TGTGCCATCAGCCGACAGGAGGATCAGCCCCAGCATTTT	CAISRQEDQPQHF
many	TRBJ2-3	TRBV20-1	TRBD2	TGCAGTGCCGACCAGGCTAGCGGATCAGATACGCAGTATTTT	CSADQASGSDTQYF
few	TRBJ2-5	TRBV5-1	TRBD1	TGCGCCAGCAGCTTCTCAGACAGGGTTACGGAGACCCAGTACTTC	CASSFSDRVTETQYF
many	TRBJ2-3	TRBV3-1	.	TGTGCCAGCAGCCAAGCCAGCGGTAGCACAGATACGCAGTATTTT	CASSQASGSTDTQYF
once	TRBJ2-5	TRBV12-3/TRBV12-4	.	TGTGCCAGCAGTTTAATTGCTGGGTCGGAGACCCAGTACTTC	CASSLIAGSETQYF
.	TRBJ1-6	TRBV2	TRBD1	TGTGCCAGTGCGGGACAGGGGTTTAATTCACCCCTCCACTTT	CASAGQGFNSPLHF
few	TRBJ1-1	TRBV4-2	TRBD1	TGTGCCAGCATCCGGGACAGAGGGATGAACACTGAAGCTTTCTTT	CASIRDRGMNTEAFF
few	TRBJ1-2	TRBV7-2	TRBD1	TGTGCCAGCAGCTTAACTACAGGGGGCTCTGGCTACACCTTC	CASSLTTGGSGYTF
many	TRBJ2-7	TRBV4-3	TRBD2	TGCGCCAGCAGCCAAGGGCGGGAGGGCTACGAGCAGTACTTC	CASSQGREGYEQYF
few	TRBJ2-3	TRBV11-2	TRBD1	TGTGCCAGCAGCGATAGGGGGGACAGGGGGGTGAGCACAGATACGCAGTATTTT	CASSDRGDRGVSTDTQYF
many	TRBJ2-2	TRBV7-9	TRBD2	TGTGCCAGCGGGGACGTCTCGGGAGGGGACACCGGGGAGCTGTTTTTT	CASGDVSGGDTGELFF
few	TRBJ1-4	TRBV11-2	.	TGTGCCAGCAGCTTGGGGTTTCAGATTAATGAAAAACTGTTTTTT	CASSLGFQINEKLFF
.	TRBJ2-1	TRBV7-2	.	TGTGCCAGCAGCGCATGGGGCCTTAGCTCCTACAATGAGCATTTCTTC	CASSAWGLSSYNEHFF
many	TRBJ1-1	TRBV27	.	TGTGCCAGCAGTTTAAGGGGTGAGAACACTGAAGCTTTCTTT	CASSLRGENTEAFF
many	TRBJ1-4	TRBV4-3	TRBD1	TGCGCCAGCAGCCACTTAACCGGGACAGATGAAAAACTGTTTTTT	CASSHLTGTDEKLFF
few	TRBJ2-7	TRBV4-3	TRBD1	TGCGCCAGCAGCCAATTTGCGAGACAGGGGTTCTACGAGCAGTACTTC	CASSQFARQGFYEQYF